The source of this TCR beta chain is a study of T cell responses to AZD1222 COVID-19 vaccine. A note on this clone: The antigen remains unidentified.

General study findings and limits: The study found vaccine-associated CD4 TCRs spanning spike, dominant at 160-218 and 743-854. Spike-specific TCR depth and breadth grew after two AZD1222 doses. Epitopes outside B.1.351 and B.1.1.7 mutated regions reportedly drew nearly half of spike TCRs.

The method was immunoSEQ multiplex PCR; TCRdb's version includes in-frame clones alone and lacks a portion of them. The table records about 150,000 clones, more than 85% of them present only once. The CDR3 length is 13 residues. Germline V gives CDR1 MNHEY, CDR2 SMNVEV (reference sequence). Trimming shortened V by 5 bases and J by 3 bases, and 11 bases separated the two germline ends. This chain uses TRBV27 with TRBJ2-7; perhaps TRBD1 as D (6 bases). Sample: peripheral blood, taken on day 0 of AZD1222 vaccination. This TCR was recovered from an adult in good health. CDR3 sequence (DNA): TGTGCCAGCAGTCGGACAGTTCTCTACGAGCAGTACTTC. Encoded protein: CASSRTVLYEQYF.